The 10 T cell receptor delta chains reported below all come from one sample, sequenced in a study of γδ T cells in repeated Plasmodium falciparum infection. TCRdb ran CATT on the multiplex PCR reads. The table has over 55,000 delta-chain clones, 1.7% seen once. Bulk repertoires came from Vgamma9/Vdelta2+ or Vdelta2-negative gammadelta T cells flow-sorted from PBMC. Sequenced input: gamma-delta T cells from blood. The receptors were sampled from a pool of human donors (malaria-infected and uninfected, not separated).

This clone was picked up many times. A far larger clone is just one base off, so this is likely a read error. The sample has other DNA sequences that encode this CDR3 too. V gene TRDV2 combines with J gene TRDJ1; 8 bases line up with TRDD3. The CDR3 covers 17 residues. Looked up from germline, CDR1 is GEAIGNYY and CDR2 is EKD. Written as DNA, the CDR3 is TGTGCCTGTGGAACTAAATCGTACTGGGGGTACACCGATAAACTCATCTTC. It encodes CACGTKSYWGYTDKLIF.

This clone appeared a few times. TCRdb has a much larger clone's protein, which differs at residue 3 from the translation of this DNA, likely because of a read error; what is shown is the protein translated from the DNA. The chain links TRDV1 to TRDJ3, with 11 nucleotides matching TRDD3. The J gene is absent in TCRdb and was assigned here via DNA matching to germline. This CDR3 spans 22 amino acids. CDR1 and CDR2 from the germline V gene are TSWWSYY and QGS. DNA of the CDR3: TGTGCTCCTGGGCGAACGTGGGGGATACGCGTTTCGAGCTCCTGGGACACCCGACAGATGTTTTTC. It specifies CAPGRTWGIRVSSSWDTRQMFF.

This clone was detected ten times or more. The TCRdb protein comes from a much larger clone and disagrees with this DNA's translation at residue 20, likely due to a read error; the protein given here is derived from the DNA. No J gene call was made, and the V gene is TRDV1; the table's D gene call, TRDD3, was not cross checked with the DNA. This CDR3 comprises 21 residues. Looked up from germline, CDR1 is TSWWSYY and CDR2 is QGS. The CDR3 loop reads CALGERTIDGGYGSYTDKLTF. DNA of the CDR3: TGTGCTCTTGGGGAACGGACCATCGATGGGGGATACGGTTCTTATACCGATAAACTCACCTTT.

This clone was counted between two and nine times. The protein held in TCRdb is that of a much larger clone and does not match this DNA's translation at residue 16, likely because of a read error; the protein shown is translated from the DNA. The chain joins TRAV38-2/DV8 to TRDJ1; D ambiguous. Trimming shortened V by 7 bases and J by 0 bases, and 49 bases separated the two germline ends. Germline V gives CDR1 TSESDYY, CDR2 QEAYKQQN. The CDR3 is 26 amino acids. Written as DNA, the CDR3 is TGTGCTTATCGGGCGTACCTAGCGCTCCTGCCTCCCGGGTCAAAAGCGGTATTCAGGTACACCGATAAACTCATCTTT. As protein: CAYRAYLALLPPGSKAVFRYTDKLIF.

This clone has ten or more counts. TCRdb assigns this DNA the protein of a much larger clone, which departs from its translation at residue 9; this likely reflects a read error, and the protein shown comes from translating the DNA. The chain combines TRDV3 with TRDJ1; perhaps TRDD3 as D (6 bases). Germline V CDR1 and CDR2: TVYSNPD, GDNSRS (reference sequence). V gave up 1 base and J gave up 4 bases, with 16 bases separating them. The CDR3 has 14 amino acids. CDR3 DNA sequence: TGTGCCTTTACGGCCAAATGGGGGGACGATAAACTCATCTTT. It is translated as CAFTAKWGDDKLIF.

Comments on this clone: This DNA translates differently at residue 12 from the TCRdb protein, which is that of a much larger clone; a read error is likely, and the protein shown is the DNA's own translation. Here the CDR3 reads CAFRLINLRGISHSFLLAAQLFF. CDR3 DNA sequence: TGTGCCTTCCGACTAATCAATTTGAGGGGGATTAGCCACTCCTTCCTCCTGGCAGCACAACTCTTCTTT. The chain combines TRDV3 with TRDJ2; possibly TRDD2 or TRDD3 for D (7 bases each). The J gene is absent in TCRdb and was assigned here via DNA matching to germline. Germline values: CDR1 TVYSNPD, CDR2 GDNSRS (reference sequence). This CDR3 contains 23 residues. V lost 3 bases, J lost 6 bases, and 44 bases lay in between.

Of note for this clone: The mismatch at residue 16 between this DNA's translation and the TCRdb protein of a much larger clone likely reflects a read error; the protein shown is translated from the DNA. The chain carries TRDV1 and TRDJ1, with a weak D call TRDD2 (5 bases). The J gene is absent in TCRdb and was assigned here via DNA matching to germline. The CDR3 length is 21 residues. Germline V gives CDR1 TSWWSYY, CDR2 QGS. V was cut by 0 bases and J by 3 bases, with 29 bases left in between. For the CDR3, the DNA is TGTGCTCTTGGGGAACTCAAACCTTGCCGATTGATCCTAAAGTACGCCGATAAACTCATCTTT. This sequence encodes CALGELKPCRLILKYADKLIF.

This clone was seen a handful of times. The protein held in TCRdb is that of a much larger clone and does not match this DNA's translation at residue 4, likely because of a read error; the protein shown is translated from the DNA. CDR3 nucleotides: TGTGCCTTTTCAGCGGTCCCCTGGGGGATTTACCGAATGAGGGGCACCGATAAACTCATCTTT. Its protein is CAFSAVPWGIYRMRGTDKLIF. V usage is TRDV3 and J usage is TRDJ1; 9 positions agree with TRDD3. Because TCRdb records no J gene, it was assigned here through a match of the DNA to germline. The CDR3 runs to 21 residues. CDR1 and CDR2 from the germline V gene are TVYSNPD and GDNSRS (reference sequence). Trimming cost V 2 bases and J 1 base; bases outside gene matches: 26.

About this clone itself: TCRdb's protein, taken from a much larger clone, differs from this DNA's translation at residue 5, likely owing to a read error; the protein displayed comes from the DNA. The chain carries TRDV1 and TRDJ1, with 7 bases aligning to TRDD2. The J gene is absent in TCRdb and was assigned here via DNA matching to germline. Germline CDR1 reads TSWWSYY; CDR2 reads QGS. The V and J ends lost 4 bases and 0 bases, in that order; junction bases with no gene match: 26. CDR3 length: 22 residues. This chain's CDR3 is CALGGLSYLIRTKGSYTDKLIF. The CDR3 DNA sequence: TGTGCTCTTGGGGGACTTTCCTACCTTATCCGTACGAAGGGGTCGTACACCGATAAACTCATCTTT.

Turning to this clone: A read error is the likely source, as a far larger clone sits one nucleotide away. Other DNA sequences in this specimen translate into the identical CDR3. The rearrangement links TRDV1 to TRDJ1; a possible D gene is TRDD3 (5 bases). Here the J gene came from matching the DNA to germline, since TCRdb omits it. Trimming cost V 2 bases and J 0 bases, with 28 bases left between them. Germline-derived CDR1 and CDR2 are TSWWSYY and QGS. The CDR3 runs 21 residues. The CDR3 is CALGEMNTGGYAVRYTDKLIF. The CDR3 bases are TGTGCTCTTGGGGAAATGAACACCGGGGGGTACGCAGTAAGGTACACCGATAAACTCATCTTT.